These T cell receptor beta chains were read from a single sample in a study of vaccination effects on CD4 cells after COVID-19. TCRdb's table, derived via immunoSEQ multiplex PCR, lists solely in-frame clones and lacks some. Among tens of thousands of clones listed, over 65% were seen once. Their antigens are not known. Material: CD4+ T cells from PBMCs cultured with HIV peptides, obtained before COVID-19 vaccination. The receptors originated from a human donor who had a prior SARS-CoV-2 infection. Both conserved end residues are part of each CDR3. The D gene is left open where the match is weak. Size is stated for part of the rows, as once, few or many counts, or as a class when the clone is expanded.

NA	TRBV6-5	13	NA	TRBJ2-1	CASLRSSYNEQFF	TGTGCCTCTCTTCGCAGCTCCTACAATGAGCAGTTCTTC
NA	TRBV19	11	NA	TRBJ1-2	CASSAVGGYTF	TGTGCCAGTAGTGCGGTGGGTGGCTACACCTTC
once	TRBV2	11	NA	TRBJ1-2	CASSVRVVYTF	TGTGCCAGCAGTGTACGGGTGGTCTACACCTTC
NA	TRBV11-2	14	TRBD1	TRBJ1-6	CASSFDRVHSPLHF	TGTGCCAGCAGCTTCGACAGGGTCCATTCACCCCTCCACTTT
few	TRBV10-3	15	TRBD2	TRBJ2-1	CAISKLAGIYNEQFF	TGTGCCATCAGCAAACTAGCGGGCATATACAATGAGCAGTTCTTC
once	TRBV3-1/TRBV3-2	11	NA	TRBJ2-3	CASSSTDTQYF	TGTGCCAGCAGTAGTACAGATACGCAGTATTTT
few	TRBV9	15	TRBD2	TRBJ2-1	CASSVRSGVGNEQFF	TGTGCCAGCAGCGTAAGGAGCGGGGTAGGGAATGAGCAGTTCTTC
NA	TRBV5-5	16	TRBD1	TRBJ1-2	CASSLGWTGLSYGYTF	TGTGCCAGCAGCTTGGGGTGGACAGGGTTAAGCTATGGCTACACCTTC
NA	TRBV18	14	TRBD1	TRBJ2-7	CASSRGQKSYEQYF	TGTGCCAGCTCACGGGGACAGAAATCCTACGAGCAGTACTTC
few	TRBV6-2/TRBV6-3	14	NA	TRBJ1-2	CASSYRGFGYGYTF	TGTGCCAGCAGTTACCGGGGGTTTGGCTATGGCTACACCTTC
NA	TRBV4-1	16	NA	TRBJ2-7	CASSQGFGRLSYEQYF	TGCGCCAGCAGCCAAGGTTTTGGCAGGCTATCCTACGAGCAGTACTTC
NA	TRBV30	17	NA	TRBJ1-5	CAWSVSLGYISNQPQHF	TGTGCCTGGAGTGTCAGTTTGGGGTACATTAGCAATCAGCCCCAGCATTTT
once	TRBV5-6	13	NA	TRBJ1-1	CASSLDWRAVAFF	TGTGCCAGCAGCTTGGATTGGAGGGCGGTAGCTTTCTTT
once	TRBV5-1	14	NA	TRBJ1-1	CASSLQHLNTEAFF	TGCGCCAGCAGCCTACAGCATTTGAACACTGAAGCTTTCTTT
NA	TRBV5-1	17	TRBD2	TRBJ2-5	CASSLAPSGRAGETQYF	TGCGCCAGCAGCTTGGCCCCTAGCGGGAGAGCCGGAGAGACCCAGTACTTC
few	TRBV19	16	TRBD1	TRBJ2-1	CASSIDRGISYNEQFF	TGTGCCAGTAGTATTGACAGGGGGATTTCCTACAATGAGCAGTTCTTC
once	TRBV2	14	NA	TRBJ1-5	CASTSDNHLQPQHF	TGTGCCAGCACATCGGACAACCATCTACAGCCCCAGCATTTT